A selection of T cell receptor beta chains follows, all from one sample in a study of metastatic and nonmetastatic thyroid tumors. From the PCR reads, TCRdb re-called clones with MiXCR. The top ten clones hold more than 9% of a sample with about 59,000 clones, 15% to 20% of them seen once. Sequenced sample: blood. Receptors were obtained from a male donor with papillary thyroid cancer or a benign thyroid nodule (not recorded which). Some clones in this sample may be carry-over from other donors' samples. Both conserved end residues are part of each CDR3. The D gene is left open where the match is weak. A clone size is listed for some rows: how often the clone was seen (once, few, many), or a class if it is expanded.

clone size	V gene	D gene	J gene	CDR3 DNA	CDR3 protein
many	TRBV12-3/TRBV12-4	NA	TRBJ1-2	TGTGCCAGCAGTTTTAGCGTCTCGGATGGCTACACCTTC	CASSFSVSDGYTF
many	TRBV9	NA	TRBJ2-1	TGTGCCAGCAGCGTAGTTGGAGGGGGCAATGACAATGAGCAGTTCTTC	CASSVVGGGNDNEQFF
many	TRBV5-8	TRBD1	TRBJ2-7	TGTGCCAGCAGCTTGGAGGGGGCCTTCGACGAGCAGTACTTC	CASSLEGAFDEQYF
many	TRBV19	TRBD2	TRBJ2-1	TGTGCCAGTAGTATAACTAGCGGGAGGGGTAGTGCCAATAAGCAGTTCTTC	CASSITSGRGSANKQFF
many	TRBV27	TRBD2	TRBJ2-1	TGTGCCAGCAGCCCCTTAGGCGCCGGGACTAGAAGGAATGAGCAGTTCTTC	CASSPLGAGTRRNEQFF
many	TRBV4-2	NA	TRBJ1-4	TGTGCCAGCAGCGACCCAGCAACTAATGAAAAACTGTTTTTT	CASSDPATNEKLFF
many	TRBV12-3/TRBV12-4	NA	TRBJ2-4	TGTGCCAGCAGTTTATCGGGGACCAAAAACATTCAGTACTTC	CASSLSGTKNIQYF
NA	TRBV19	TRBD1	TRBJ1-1	TGTGCCAGTCGCGAGCGGACAGGGTCTATGAAAACTGAAGCTTTCTTT	CASRERTGSMKTEAFF
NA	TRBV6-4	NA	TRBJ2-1	TGTGCCAGTATTTACGAGGGTACAGGCGAGCAGTTCTTC	CASIYEGTGEQFF
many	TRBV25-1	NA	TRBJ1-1	TGTGCCAGCAGTGCAGGGAGGAACACTGAAGCTTTCTTT	CASSAGRNTEAFF
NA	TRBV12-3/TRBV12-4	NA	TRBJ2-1	TGTGCCAGCAGACTTACTAGCTTCGGTTACAATGAGCAGTTCTTC	CASRLTSFGYNEQFF
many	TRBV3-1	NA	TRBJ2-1	TGTGCCAGCACCGGAAATAGAAATGAGCAGTTCTTC	CASTGNRNEQFF
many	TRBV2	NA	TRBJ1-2	TGTGCCAGCGGGGCAGCGCCTCCTAACTATGGCTACACCTTC	CASGAAPPNYGYTF
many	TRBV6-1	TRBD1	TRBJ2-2	TGTGCCAGTCATAAGGGACAGCAGAACACCGGGGAGCTGTTTTTT	CASHKGQQNTGELFF
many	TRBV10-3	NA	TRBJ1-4	TGTGCCATCAGTGGAGGGGGGGGGGCTGAAGAAAAACTGTTTTTT	CAISGGGGAEEKLFF
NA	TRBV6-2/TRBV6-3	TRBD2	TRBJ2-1	TGTGCCAGCAGTCTCCTGCGTTTCGGACCTAGCGGGAGTCCGGATGAGCAGTTCTTC	CASSLLRFGPSGSPDEQFF
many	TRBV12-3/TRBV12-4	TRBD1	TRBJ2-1	TGTGCCTCGACAGGGGGTTACAATGAGCAGTTCTTC	CASTGGYNEQFF
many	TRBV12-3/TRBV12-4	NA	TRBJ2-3	TGTGCCAGCAACCCGGACACCAGCACAGATACGCAGTATTTT	CASNPDTSTDTQYF
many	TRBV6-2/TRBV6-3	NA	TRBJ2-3	TGTGCCAGCAGTAATTCCGTAAGCACAGATACGCAGTATTTT	CASSNSVSTDTQYF
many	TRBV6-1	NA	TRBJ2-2	TGTGCCAGCAGTCAGGACTGGGAGAACACCGGGGAGCTGTTTTTT	CASSQDWENTGELFF
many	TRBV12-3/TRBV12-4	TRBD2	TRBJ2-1	TGTGCCAGCAGTTTGGGAGCGGGAGTTCCCGCCGAGCAGTTCTTC	CASSLGAGVPAEQFF
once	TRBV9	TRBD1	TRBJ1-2	TGTGCCAGCAGCGAACAGGGGTCCTATGGCTACACCTTC	CASSEQGSYGYTF
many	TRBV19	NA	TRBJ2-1	TGTGCCAGTAGTCGGGACGGCAGCTCCTACAATGAGCAGTTCTTC	CASSRDGSSYNEQFF
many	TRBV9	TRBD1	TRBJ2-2	TGTGCCAGCAGCCCTCACCCGGGACAGGGTGCCACCGGGGAGCTGTTTTTT	CASSPHPGQGATGELFF